This TCR beta chain appears in the sequencing data of a study of T-cell reconstitution after alpha-beta-depleted transplantation in children. This clonotype was picked up many times. Its antigen is undetermined. Unique molecular identifiers were built into the TCRbeta library. Each CDR3 protein gets one entry after TCRdb re-called the PCR reads with MiXCR. The repertoire holds some 600,000 distinct CDR3 sequences, with 10% to 15% as singletons. V dropped 1 base and J dropped 0 bases, with 10 bases sitting between them. The CDR3 covers 15 residues. The V gene's germline CDR1 is SQVTM and CDR2 ANQGSEA. General study results and limits: Reports say that about two months after transplant, the alpha-beta T cells came out of several hundred graft clones that had expanded.

This TCR derives from a male patient younger than 18 who had a stem cell transplant for acute myeloid leukemia, so the T cells may come from the graft donor. The sequencing here drew on PBMCs, mostly from graft donor cells, taken 360 days after TCRalphabeta/CD19-depleted stem cell transplant. This chain uses TRBV29-1 with TRBJ2-1; a weak D match, TRBD2 (6 bases). The CDR3: CSVEGGGSSYNEQFF. CDR3 coding DNA: TGCAGCGTTGAAGGTGGGGGGAGCTCCTACAATGAGCAGTTCTTC.